The sample holds many counts of the clone carrying this T cell receptor (beta chain). Its target is not known. These data originate in a study of T cells in Graves' hyperthyroidism and ophthalmopathy. Graves' hyperthyroidism showing no ophthalmopathy progression within 18 months was considered stable. The patients, who ranged from 18 to 65 in age, presented with newly diagnosed hyperthyroidism lasting under 2 months. Exclusion of a patient resulted from uncontrolled infection, other autoimmune disease, pregnancy or lactation. Study-level findings and limits: Most clonotypes expanded in the thyroid (above 0.001) were also present in blood.

The CDR3 totals 14 residues. V lost 1 base and J lost 6, with 13 bases in between. The germline gives CDR1 SGHVS, CDR2 FNYEAQ. RNA transcripts were the template for amplifying TCR beta CDR3 regions. Researchers ran a first-round RT-PCR on the TCR CDR3 using the HTBI primer set. Each CDR3 protein is one row after TCRdb ran MiXCR on the multiplex PCR reads. The sample has approximately 510,000 distinct CDR3 sequences, around 20% seen once; the top ten hold 26%. This TCR was sampled from a man aged 18 to 29 with Graves' hyperthyroidism. The sample was blood. V usage is TRBV7-6 and J usage is TRBJ2-7; D is uncertain. CDR3 sequence (DNA): TGTGCCAGCAGCTTAGGAGACGTGTGGGGCGAGCAGTACTTC. Amino acids: CASSLGDVWGEQYF.